This TCR beta chain is drawn from a study of T cell responses to AZD1222 COVID-19 vaccine. The protocol was immunoSEQ multiplex PCR, while the TCRdb copy is restricted to in-frame clones and leaves out a portion. The table has about 82,000 clones, more than 90% seen once. Study results and limitations: Spike-spanning, vaccine-associated CD4 TCRs were dominant at 160-218 and 743-854. Elevations in Spike-specific TCR breadth and depth followed administration of two AZD1222 doses. Donors skewed white British and female; clonal diversity was possibly underestimated.

On this clone: Its antigen is currently unknown.

The V gene's germline CDR1 is MGHDK and CDR2 SYGVNS. The V and J ends lost 3 bases and 2 bases respectively, with 17 bases between them. This CDR3 has 16 residues. Sequenced here: peripheral blood, sampled on day 0 of AZD1222 vaccination. The chain joins TRBV25-1 to TRBJ2-7, with D possibly called TRBD1 or TRBD2 (6 bases each). This receptor was identified in an adult in good health. CDR3 DNA sequence: TGTGCCAGCAGTGATCCTAGCGAGAAGGGGGCCTACGAGCAGTACTTC. The encoded protein is CASSDPSEKGAYEQYF.